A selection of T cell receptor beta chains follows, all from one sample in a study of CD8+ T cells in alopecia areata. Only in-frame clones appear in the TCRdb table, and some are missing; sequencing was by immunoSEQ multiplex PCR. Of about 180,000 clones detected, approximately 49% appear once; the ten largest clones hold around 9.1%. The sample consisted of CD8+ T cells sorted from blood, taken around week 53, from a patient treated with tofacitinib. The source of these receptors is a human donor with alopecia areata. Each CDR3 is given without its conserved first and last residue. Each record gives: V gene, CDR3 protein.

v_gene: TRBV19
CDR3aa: ASSMGSEQF

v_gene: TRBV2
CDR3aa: ASSGVIGGGSYNEQF

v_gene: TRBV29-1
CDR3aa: SAEDRGWTEAF

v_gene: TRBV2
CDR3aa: ASSLDITGELF

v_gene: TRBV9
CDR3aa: ASSVGRASYEQY

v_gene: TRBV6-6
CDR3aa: ASTFPGQGNIQY

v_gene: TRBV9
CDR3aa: ASSLGQGSSYEQY

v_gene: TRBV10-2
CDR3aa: ASSGLAGGLGDTQY

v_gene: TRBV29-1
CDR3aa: SVEDYWGSGETQY

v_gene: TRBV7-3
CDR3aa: ASSPIPDRVREGANVLT

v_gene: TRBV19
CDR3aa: ASSKPGTGGEQF

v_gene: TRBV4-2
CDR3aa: ASSSHSTYEQY

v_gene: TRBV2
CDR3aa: ASSLGGTGRNQPQH